The 2 T cell receptor beta chains listed next were all sequenced from one sample in a study of blood T cell repertoires in COVID-19 (TCRdb year 2020). Library preparation employed the immunoSEQ multiplex PCR assay. What TCRdb holds here is the immuneACCESS table cut down to in-frame rearrangements. Part of the clones is not present; checked against another copy, under half of the missing clones reflect an unresolved V gene, and the others are unexplained. This sample gives under 40,000 clones in total; about 80% of them show up just once. Together, the top ten hold approximately 15% of the sample. The sample was peripheral blood. These receptors came from a man in his forties or fifties with active or convalescent COVID-19.

V gene TRBV30 combines with J gene TRBJ1-2, with D uncertain. The CDR3 contains 11 residues. Germline-derived CDR1 and CDR2 are GTSNPN and SVGIG (reference sequence). With 3 bases removed from V and 10 bases from J, the gap between germline ends came to 12 bases. The CDR3 DNA sequence: TGTGCCTGGAGCGGGGATCGGGTCTACACCTTC. It yields the protein CAWSGDRVYTF.

This clone occurred once. CDR3: CASSQDVSSNTGELFF. The CDR3 DNA reads TGTGCCAGCAGCCAAGATGTAAGCTCAAACACCGGGGAGCTGTTTTTT. J is TRBJ2-2 and V is TRBV4-2; D unresolved. CDR3 length: 16 amino acids. Per the germline V gene, CDR1 is LGHNA and CDR2 is YNFKEQ. The V end lost 0 bases, the J end lost 2 bases, and 10 bases lay between the germline ends.